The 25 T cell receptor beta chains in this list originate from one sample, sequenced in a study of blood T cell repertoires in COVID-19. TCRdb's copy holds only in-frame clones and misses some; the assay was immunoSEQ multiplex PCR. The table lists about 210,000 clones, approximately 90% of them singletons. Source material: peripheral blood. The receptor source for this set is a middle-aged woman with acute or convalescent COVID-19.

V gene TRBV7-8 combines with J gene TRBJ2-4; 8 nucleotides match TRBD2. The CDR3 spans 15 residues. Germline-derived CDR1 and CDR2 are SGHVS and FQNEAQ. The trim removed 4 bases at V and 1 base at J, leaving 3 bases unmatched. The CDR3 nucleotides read TGTGCCAGCAGCTCACGCGGGGGGGCCAAAAACATTCAGTACTTC. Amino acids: CASSSRGGAKNIQYF.

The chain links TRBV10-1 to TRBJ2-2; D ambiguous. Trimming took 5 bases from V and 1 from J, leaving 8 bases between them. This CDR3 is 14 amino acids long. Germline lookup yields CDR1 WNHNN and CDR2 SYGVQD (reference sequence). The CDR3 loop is CASSKIRNTGELFF. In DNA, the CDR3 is TGCGCCAGCAGTAAAATCAGGAACACCGGGGAGCTGTTTTTT.

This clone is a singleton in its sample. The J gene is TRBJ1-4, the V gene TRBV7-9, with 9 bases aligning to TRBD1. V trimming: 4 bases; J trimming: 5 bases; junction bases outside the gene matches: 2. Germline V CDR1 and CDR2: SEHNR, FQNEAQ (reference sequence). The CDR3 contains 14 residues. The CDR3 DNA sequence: TGTGCCAGCAGCTACGGACAGGGGAATGAAAAACTGTTTTTT. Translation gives CASSYGQGNEKLFF.

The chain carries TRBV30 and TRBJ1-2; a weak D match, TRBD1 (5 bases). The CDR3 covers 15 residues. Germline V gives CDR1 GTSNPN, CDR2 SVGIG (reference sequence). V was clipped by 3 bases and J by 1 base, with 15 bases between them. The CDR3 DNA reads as TGTGCCTGGAGCGACGTACAGGACCTTAACTATGGCTACACCTTC. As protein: CAWSDVQDLNYGYTF.

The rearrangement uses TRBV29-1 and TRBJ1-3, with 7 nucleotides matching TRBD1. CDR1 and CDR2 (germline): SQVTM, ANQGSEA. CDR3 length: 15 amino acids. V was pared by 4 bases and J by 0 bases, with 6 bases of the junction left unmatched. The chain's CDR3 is CSVAGGRGSGNTIYF. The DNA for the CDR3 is TGCAGCGTTGCAGGGGGAAGGGGCTCTGGAAACACCATATATTTT.

CDR3: CASRDRTYSNQPQHF. The CDR3 DNA sequence: TGTGCCAGTCGGGACAGGACTTATAGCAATCAGCCCCAGCATTTT. The chain combines TRBV19 with TRBJ1-5, with 8 bases lining up with TRBD1. Germline assignment: CDR1 LNHDA and CDR2 SQIVND (reference sequence). This CDR3 has 15 residues. V trimming: 8 bases; J trimming: 0 bases; junction bases outside the gene matches: 6.

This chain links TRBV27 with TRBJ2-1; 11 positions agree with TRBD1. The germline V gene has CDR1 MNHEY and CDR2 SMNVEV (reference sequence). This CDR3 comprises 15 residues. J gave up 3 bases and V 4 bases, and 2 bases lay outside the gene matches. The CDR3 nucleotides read TGTGCCAGCAGTTCCGGGACAGGGGGCTACAATGAGCAGTTCTTC. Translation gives CASSSGTGGYNEQFF.

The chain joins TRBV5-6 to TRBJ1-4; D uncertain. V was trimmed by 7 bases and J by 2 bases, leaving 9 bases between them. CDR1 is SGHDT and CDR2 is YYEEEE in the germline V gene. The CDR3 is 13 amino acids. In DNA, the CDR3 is TGTGCCAGCTCCTCGTATACTAATGAAAAACTGTTTTTT. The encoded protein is CASSSYTNEKLFF.

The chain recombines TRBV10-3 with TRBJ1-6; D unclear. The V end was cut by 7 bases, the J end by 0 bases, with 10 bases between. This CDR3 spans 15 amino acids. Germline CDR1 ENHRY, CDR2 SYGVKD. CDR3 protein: CAINRGSSYNSPLHF. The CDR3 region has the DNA TGTGCCATCAATAGAGGGAGCTCCTATAATTCACCCCTCCACTTT.

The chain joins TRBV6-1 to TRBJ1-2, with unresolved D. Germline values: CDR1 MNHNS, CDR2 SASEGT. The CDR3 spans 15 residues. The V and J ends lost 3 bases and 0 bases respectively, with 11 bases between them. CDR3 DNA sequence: TGTGCCAGCAGTGAGCAGGTCACCACTAACTATGGCTACACCTTC. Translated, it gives CASSEQVTTNYGYTF.

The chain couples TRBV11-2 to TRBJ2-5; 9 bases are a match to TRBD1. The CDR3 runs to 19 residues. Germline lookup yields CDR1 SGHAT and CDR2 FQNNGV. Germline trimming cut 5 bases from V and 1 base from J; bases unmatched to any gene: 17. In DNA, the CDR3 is TGTGCCAGCAGCCAGGGACAGGGCCGAGGGGGGGATAGCCAAGAGACCCAGTACTTC. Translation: CASSQGQGRGGDSQETQYF.

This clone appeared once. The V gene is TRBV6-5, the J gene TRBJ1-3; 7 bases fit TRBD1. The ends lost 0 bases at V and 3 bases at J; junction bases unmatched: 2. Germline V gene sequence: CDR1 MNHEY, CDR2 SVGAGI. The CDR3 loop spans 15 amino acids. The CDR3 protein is CASSYSPGGGNTIYF. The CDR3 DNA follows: TGTGCCAGCAGTTACTCTCCAGGGGGTGGAAACACCATATATTTT.

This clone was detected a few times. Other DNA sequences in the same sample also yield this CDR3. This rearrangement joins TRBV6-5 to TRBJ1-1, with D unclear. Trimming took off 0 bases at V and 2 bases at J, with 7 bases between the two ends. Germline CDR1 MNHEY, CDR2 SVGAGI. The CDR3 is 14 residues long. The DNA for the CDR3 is TGTGCCAGCAGTTACTCGCGGCAAAACACTGAAGCTTTCTTT. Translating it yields CASSYSRQNTEAFF.

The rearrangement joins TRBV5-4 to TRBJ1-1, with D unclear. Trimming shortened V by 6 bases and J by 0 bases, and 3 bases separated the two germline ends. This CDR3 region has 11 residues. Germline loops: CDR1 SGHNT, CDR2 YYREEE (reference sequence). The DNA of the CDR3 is TGTGCCAGCACCATGAACACTGAAGCTTTCTTT. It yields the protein CASTMNTEAFF.

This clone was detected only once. The CDR3 sequence is CAISEGPPSTPLHF. The CDR3 DNA reads TGTGCCATCAGTGAGGGCCCACCATCGACACCCCTCCACTTT. This chain links TRBV10-3 with TRBJ1-6; D is unclear. V was shortened by 2 bases and J by 11 bases, with 13 bases between the two germline ends. This CDR3 has 14 residues. The germline V gene has CDR1 ENHRY and CDR2 SYGVKD.

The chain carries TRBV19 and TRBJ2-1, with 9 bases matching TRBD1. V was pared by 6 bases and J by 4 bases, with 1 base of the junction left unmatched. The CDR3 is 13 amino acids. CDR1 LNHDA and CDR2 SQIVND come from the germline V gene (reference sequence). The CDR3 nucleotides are TGTGCCAGTAGGGGACAGGGTTACAATGAGCAGTTCTTC. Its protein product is CASRGQGYNEQFF.

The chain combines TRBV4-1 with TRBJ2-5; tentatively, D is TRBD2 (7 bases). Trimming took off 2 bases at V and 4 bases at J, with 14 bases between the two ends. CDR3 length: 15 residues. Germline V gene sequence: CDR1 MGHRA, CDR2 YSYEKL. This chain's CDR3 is CASSQRGGPLETQYF. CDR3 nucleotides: TGCGCCAGCAGCCAAAGGGGGGGGCCCCTAGAGACCCAGTACTTC.

CDR3 nucleotide sequence: TGTGCCAGCAGAACAGACAGGGAGAACACTGAAGCTTTCTTT. Protein sequence: CASRTDRENTEAFF. The rearrangement links TRBV6-1 to TRBJ1-1; 7 positions agree with TRBD1. Unmatched junction bases numbered 5, after V lost 6 bases and J lost 1 base. The CDR3 loop spans 14 amino acids. The germline V gene has CDR1 MNHNS and CDR2 SASEGT.

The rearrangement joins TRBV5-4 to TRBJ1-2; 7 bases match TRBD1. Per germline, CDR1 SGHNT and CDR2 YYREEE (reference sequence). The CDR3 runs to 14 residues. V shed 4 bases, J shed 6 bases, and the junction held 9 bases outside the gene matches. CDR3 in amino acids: CASSLLQGKNGYTF. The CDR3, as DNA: TGTGCCAGCAGCCTATTACAGGGGAAGAATGGCTACACCTTC.

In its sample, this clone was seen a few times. CDR3 in amino acids: CASRDRGWGTEAFF. The CDR3 DNA is TGTGCCAGCCGGGACAGGGGCTGGGGCACTGAAGCTTTCTTT. V is TRBV7-2 and J is TRBJ1-1, with 10 bases matching TRBD1. Trimming took 8 bases from V and 4 from J; bases not matched to a gene: 7. The CDR3 runs to 14 residues. CDR1 is SGHTA, CDR2 FQGNSA, per germline. Using reference TRBV7-2 and TRBJ1-1 for the parts outside the CDR3, the full variable domain is GAGVSQSPSNKVTEKGKDVELRCDPISGHTALYWYRQSLGQGLEFLIYFQGNSAPDKSGLPSDRFSAERTGGSVSTLTIQRTQQEDSAVYLCASRDRGWGTEAFFGQGTRLTVV.

CDR3 DNA: TGTGCCAGAAGCCCACTTGTCCTCTATAGCACAGATACGCAGTATTTT. The encoded protein is CARSPLVLYSTDTQYF. This rearrangement joins TRBV7-5 to TRBJ2-3; the DNA was not compared with TRBD2, the D call given in the table. TRBV7-5 is noted as a pseudogene. The CDR3 spans 16 residues.

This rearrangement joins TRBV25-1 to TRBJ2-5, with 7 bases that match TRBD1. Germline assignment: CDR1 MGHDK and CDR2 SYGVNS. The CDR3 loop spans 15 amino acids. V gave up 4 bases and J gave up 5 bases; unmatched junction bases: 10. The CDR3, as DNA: TGTGCCAGCAGTGTTCCGGTGGGACAGCTTGAGACCCAGTACTTC. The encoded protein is CASSVPVGQLETQYF. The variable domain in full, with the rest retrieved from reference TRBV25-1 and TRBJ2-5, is EADIYQTPRYLVIGTGKKITLECSQTMGHDKMYWYQQDPGMELHLIHYSYGVNSTEKGDLSSESTVSRIRTEHFPLTLESARPSHTSQYLCASSVPVGQLETQYFGPGTRLLVL.

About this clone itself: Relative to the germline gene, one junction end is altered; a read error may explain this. The CDR3 loop is CASSQDGGRGYTF. In nucleotides, the CDR3 is TGTGCCAGCAGCCAAGATGGCGGCCGCGGCTACACCTTT. The chain joins TRBV3-1 (or the pseudogene TRBV3-2) to TRBJ1-2; D uncertain. In germline, CDR1 is LGHDT, CDR2 YNNKEL (reference sequence). The CDR3 has 13 residues.

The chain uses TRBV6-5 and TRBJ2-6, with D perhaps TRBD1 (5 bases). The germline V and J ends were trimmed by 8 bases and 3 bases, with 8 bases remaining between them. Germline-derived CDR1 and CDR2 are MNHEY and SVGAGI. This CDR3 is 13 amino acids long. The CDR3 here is CASDRSGANVLTF. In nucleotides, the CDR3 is TGTGCCAGCGACAGAAGTGGGGCCAACGTCCTGACTTTC.

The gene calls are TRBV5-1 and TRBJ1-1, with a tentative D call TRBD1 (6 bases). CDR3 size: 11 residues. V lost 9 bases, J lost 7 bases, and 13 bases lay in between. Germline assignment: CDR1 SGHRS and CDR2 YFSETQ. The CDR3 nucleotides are TGCGCCACCAAACAGGGAAATGAAGCTTTCTTT. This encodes CATKQGNEAFF.